Listed below are T cell receptor beta chains from one sample, sequenced in a study of blood T cell repertoires in COVID-19. Sequencing used immunoSEQ multiplex PCR; TCRdb keeps in-frame clones, though not all of them. The table includes more than 25,000 clones, 75% to 90% detected once. Sequencing was done on a sample of peripheral blood. These TCRs come from a man aged 55-75 years with active COVID-19. The CDR3 runs from the conserved cysteine through the conserved F or W. A D gene is named only where the DNA matches it firmly. Not every row has a clone size; where given, it reads once, few, many or a size class.

j_gene | v_gene | abundance | d_gene | CDR3aa | CDR3nt
TRBJ1-6 | TRBV3-1/TRBV3-2 | few | TRBD1 | CASSPGQENSPLHF | TGTGCCAGCAGCCCCGGACAGGAGAATTCACCCCTCCACTTT
TRBJ2-2 | TRBV5-1 | NA | NA | CASSFLGHGRSTGELFF | TGCGCCAGCAGCTTCCTAGGACACGGCCGTAGCACCGGGGAGCTGTTTTTT
TRBJ1-5 | TRBV6-6 | NA | TRBD1 | CASRQGARHQPQHF | TGTGCCAGCAGGCAGGGGGCGAGACATCAGCCCCAGCATTTT
TRBJ1-2 | TRBV5-1 | NA | TRBD1 | CASSLAGGSSDGYTF | TGCGCCAGCAGCTTGGCAGGGGGTAGTAGTGATGGCTACACCTTC
TRBJ2-1 | TRBV7-9 | NA | NA | CASSLRYSYNEQFF | TGTGCCAGCAGCCTCCGGTATTCCTACAATGAGCAGTTCTTC
TRBJ2-7 | TRBV4-1 | NA | TRBD1 | CASSQGQGPFSGEQYF | TGCGCCAGCAGCCAAGGACAGGGGCCATTCTCTGGCGAGCAGTACTTC
TRBJ2-1 | TRBV28 | NA | TRBD2 | CASSPIGLAGVTNEQFF | TGTGCCAGCAGTCCCATCGGACTAGCGGGGGTGACGAATGAGCAGTTCTTC
TRBJ2-7 | TRBV7-2 | NA | TRBD2 | CASSPRTSGGPASYEQYF | TGTGCCAGCAGCCCGCGGACTAGCGGGGGGCCGGCCTCCTACGAGCAGTACTTC
TRBJ2-7 | TRBV25-1 | NA | TRBD1 | CASSEWDSSYEQYF | TGTGCCAGCAGTGAATGGGACAGCTCCTACGAGCAGTACTTC
TRBJ1-2 | TRBV27 | once | NA | CASSPDFFYGYTF | TGTGCCAGCAGTCCGGACTTTTTTTATGGCTACACCTTC
TRBJ2-1 | TRBV11-2 | NA | TRBD1 | CASSLRRTGGRSAYNEQFF | TGTGCCAGCAGCTTAAGACGGACAGGGGGGCGGAGTGCCTACAATGAGCAGTTCTTC
TRBJ1-1 | TRBV4-1 | NA | NA | CASSRGGQLNTEAFF | TGCGCCAGCAGCCGAGGCGGACAGTTGAACACTGAAGCTTTCTTT
TRBJ2-1 | TRBV5-1 | NA | TRBD1 | CASSFGTGNYNEQFF | TGCGCCAGCAGCTTCGGGACAGGGAACTACAATGAGCAGTTCTTC
TRBJ1-5 | TRBV24-1 | once | TRBD1 | CATSDSTGGQPQHF | TGTGCCACCAGTGATTCGACAGGGGGTCAGCCCCAGCATTTT
TRBJ2-2 | TRBV5-1 | NA | NA | CASSLEGPEITGELFF | TGCGCCAGCAGCTTGGAAGGTCCGGAGATCACCGGGGAGCTGTTTTTT
TRBJ2-3 | TRBV10-3 | NA | TRBD1 | CAISEDPPRGTGADTQYF | TGTGCCATCAGTGAGGACCCCCCGCGGGGGACAGGGGCAGATACGCAGTATTTT
TRBJ2-3 | TRBV7-6 | NA | TRBD1 | CASSLRGQFTDTQYF | TGTGCCAGCAGCTTACGGGGACAGTTCACAGATACGCAGTATTTT
TRBJ1-1 | TRBV7-3 | NA | NA | CASSLNGGNTEAFF | TGTGCCAGCAGCTTAAACGGGGGGAACACTGAAGCTTTCTTT
TRBJ1-6 | TRBV7-9 | NA | NA | CASSLAEGVGTLHF | TGTGCCAGCAGCCTCGCCGAGGGGGTGGGCACCCTCCACTTT
TRBJ1-2 | TRBV2 | once | NA | CASSEATGGSYGYTF | TGTGCCAGCAGTGAAGCGACCGGGGGGAGCTATGGCTACACCTTC
TRBJ2-3 | TRBV3-1/TRBV3-2 | NA | TRBD2 | CASSLRRGGGDTQYF | TGTGCCAGCAGTCTGCGGCGGGGGGGCGGAGATACGCAGTATTTT
TRBJ2-7 | TRBV6-6 | NA | NA | CASTGTFSYEQYF | TGTGCCAGCACCGGGACTTTCTCCTACGAGCAGTACTTC
TRBJ1-1 | TRBV19 | once | TRBD1 | CASSEQGGTEAFF | TGTGCCAGTAGCGAACAGGGGGGCACTGAAGCTTTCTTT
TRBJ2-5 | TRBV1 | NA | NA | CTSSRGAGHQETQYF | TGCACCAGCAGCCGGGGAGCGGGGCACCAAGAGACCCAGTACTTC
TRBJ2-5 | TRBV2 | once | NA | CASRAGEGSGETQYF | TGTGCCAGCAGGGCAGGGGAGGGGTCGGGAGAGACCCAGTACTTC
TRBJ2-3 | TRBV9 | NA | NA | CASSVRGDTSTDTQYF | TGTGCCAGCAGCGTCCGGGGGGACACTAGCACAGATACGCAGTATTTT
TRBJ1-2 | TRBV10-1 | few | TRBD1 | CASSDQTGGYGYTF | TGCGCCAGCAGTGACCAGACAGGGGGTTATGGCTACACCTTC
TRBJ1-5 | TRBV7-9 | NA | NA | CASSPWTDQPQHF | TGTGCCAGCAGCCCTTGGACAGATCAGCCCCAGCATTTT
TRBJ2-2 | TRBV7-9 | NA | TRBD1 | CASRPGQGGTGELFF | TGTGCCAGCAGACCCGGACAGGGTGGCACCGGGGAGCTGTTTTTT
TRBJ1-2 | TRBV3-1/TRBV3-2 | NA | TRBD1 | CASSQSGTGYGYTF | TGTGCCAGCAGCCAATCCGGGACAGGGTATGGCTACACCTTC
TRBJ2-7 | TRBV11-3 | NA | NA | CASSLSGSYEQYF | TGTGCCAGCAGCTTATCCGGCTCCTACGAGCAGTACTTC
TRBJ1-5 | TRBV12-3/TRBV12-4 | NA | NA | CASDSSNQPQHF | TGTGCCTCGGACAGTAGCAATCAGCCCCAGCATTTT
TRBJ2-6 | TRBV14 | NA | NA | CASSQGGFSGANVLTF | TGTGCCAGCAGCCAAGGCGGATTCTCTGGGGCCAACGTCCTGACTTTC
TRBJ2-2 | TRBV5-1 | NA | NA | CASRSGETGELFF | TGCGCCAGCAGGTCAGGGGAAACCGGGGAGCTGTTTTTT
TRBJ2-6 | TRBV7-9 | NA | NA | CASSLVGWGEAGANVLTF | TGTGCCAGCAGCTTAGTTGGATGGGGGGAGGCTGGGGCCAACGTCCTGACTTTC
TRBJ2-3 | TRBV7-8 | NA | TRBD1 | CASSPRTGTDTQYF | TGTGCCAGCAGCCCGAGGACAGGGACAGATACGCAGTATTTT
TRBJ1-6 | TRBV2 | NA | NA | CATTASDNSPLHF | TGTGCCACAACAGCATCCGATAATTCACCCCTCCACTTT
TRBJ2-5 | TRBV27 | NA | NA | CASRLAGALGQETQYF | TGTGCCAGCAGGCTGGCAGGGGCCTTAGGCCAAGAGACCCAGTACTTC
TRBJ2-3 | TRBV29-1 | NA | TRBD1 | CSVGTGWTDTQYF | TGCAGCGTTGGGACAGGGTGGACAGATACGCAGTATTTT
TRBJ1-1 | TRBV4-1 | NA | NA | CASSHKLALNTEAFF | TGCGCCAGCAGCCACAAGTTAGCCCTGAACACTGAAGCTTTCTTT
TRBJ1-4 | TRBV5-1 | NA | TRBD1 | CASSRYRGEKLFF | TGCGCCAGCAGCCGCTACAGGGGGGAAAAACTGTTTTTT
TRBJ2-2 | TRBV27 | NA | NA | CASSFAGLLTGELFF | TGTGCCAGCAGTTTCGCGGGTCTACTCACCGGGGAGCTGTTTTTT
TRBJ2-3 | TRBV11-1 | NA | NA | CASRYSRLATDTQYF | TGTGCCAGCAGGTACTCTAGGTTAGCAACAGATACGCAGTATTTT
TRBJ1-1 | TRBV2 | NA | TRBD1 | CASRTDRPPEAFF | TGTGCCAGCAGGACGGACAGGCCCCCTGAAGCTTTCTTT
TRBJ1-3 | TRBV5-1 | NA | NA | CASSLTQSSGNTIYF | TGCGCCAGCAGCTTGACACAGAGCTCTGGAAACACCATATATTTT
TRBJ2-7 | TRBV19 | once | TRBD1 | CASSPGQGVFEQYF | TGTGCCAGTAGTCCGGGACAGGGGGTCTTCGAGCAGTACTTC
TRBJ1-2 | TRBV20-1 | few | NA | CSVRTDGYTF | TGCAGTGTACGAACGGATGGCTACACCTTC
TRBJ2-1 | TRBV10-3 | NA | NA | CAISGGGALNNEQFF | TGTGCCATCAGTGGTGGGGGGGCCTTGAACAATGAGCAGTTCTTC